One and the same sample provided the 30 T cell receptor beta chains below, sequenced in a study of beta chain features in type 1 diabetes. The sequenced template was cDNA made from the entire isolated RNA. The assay was immunoSEQ multiplex PCR, and TCRdb's table has in-frame clones only and misses some. This table has 400,000 to 550,000 clones, 11% appearing once. What was sequenced was naive CD4+ T cells from blood. Every receptor here comes from a young woman in good health.

This clone is a singleton in its sample. CDR3 in amino acids: CSARIRTEAFF. In DNA, the CDR3 is TGCAGTGCTAGAATCAGAACTGAAGCTTTCTTT. This chain uses TRBV20-1 with TRBJ1-1; D gene uncertain. Trimming took 2 bases from V and 5 from J, leaving 6 bases between them. CDR3 length equals 11 residues. Looked up from germline, CDR1 is DFQATT and CDR2 is SNEGSKA (reference sequence).

This CDR3 reads CATSRVAGNSPLHF. The CDR3 DNA is TGTGCCACCAGCAGAGTGGCGGGGAATTCACCCCTCCACTTT. The chain combines TRBV15 with TRBJ1-6; D unresolved. Per germline, CDR1 LNHNV and CDR2 YYDKDF (reference sequence). The ends were cut back, 1 base at V and 7 bases at J, with 8 bases in the middle. CDR3 length: 14 residues.

There are a few counts of this clone. V usage is TRBV4-1 and J usage is TRBJ2-1; no clear D gene. This CDR3 is built from 13 residues. In germline, CDR1 is MGHRA, CDR2 YSYEKL. V was trimmed by 1 base and J by 9 bases, leaving 10 bases between them. CDR3 bases: TGCGCCAGCAGCCAAGTATTACCTACTGAGCAGTTCTTC. This encodes CASSQVLPTEQFF.

The count of this clone is one. The chain employs TRBV7-2 and TRBJ1-1; D gene ambiguous. The CDR3 consists of 13 residues. V was pared by 4 bases and J by 4 bases, with 10 bases between. Per germline, CDR1 SGHTA and CDR2 FQGNSA. The CDR3 loop is CASSSSRGTEAFF. The CDR3 DNA follows: TGTGCCAGCAGCTCCAGTCGGGGCACTGAAGCTTTCTTT.

With respect to this clone: Germline and junction disagree at one end, which may indicate a read error. The J gene is TRBJ1-4, the V gene TRBV30, with no clear D. Germline CDR1 and CDR2: GTSNPN and SVGIG (reference sequence). CDR3 length equals 15 residues. The CDR3 sequence is CAGSSPWVRPEKLFF. DNA of the CDR3: TGTGCCGGGAGCTCTCCGTGGGTACGCCCTGAAAAACTGTTTTTT.

CDR3 nucleotides: TGTGCCAGCAGCCCCACTAGCGGGCTCTCCTACGAGCAGTACTTC. Amino acid sequence: CASSPTSGLSYEQYF. The chain is built from TRBV7-2 and TRBJ2-7, with 9 nucleotides matching TRBD2. The CDR3 length is 15 residues. Germline assignment: CDR1 SGHTA and CDR2 FQGNSA. The junction had 5 bases not matched to a gene; V was cut back by 5 bases and J by 0 bases.

The genes are TRBV25-1 and TRBJ1-2, with a weak D call TRBD1 (5 bases). Trimming took 5 bases from V and 4 from J, leaving 14 bases between them. The germline gives CDR1 MGHDK, CDR2 SYGVNS. CDR3 length: 14 residues. The CDR3 spells CASSQAGQLYGYTF. CDR3 nucleotides: TGTGCCAGCAGTCAAGCGGGGCAGCTCTATGGCTACACCTTC.

Only a few counts were recorded for this clone. Germline is not matched at one junction end, which may reflect a read error. This chain joins TRBV7-3 and TRBJ1-1, with no clear D. The CDR3 is 11 residues long. Germline V gene lookup returns CDR1 SGHTA and CDR2 FQGTGA. The CDR3 sequence: CASTLRSEAFF. In DNA, the CDR3 is TGTGCCAGCACCTTACGTAGTGAAGCTTTCTTT. The complete variable domain, with remaining parts taken from reference TRBV7-3 and TRBJ1-1, reads GAGVSQTPSNKVTEKGKYVELRCDPISGHTALYWYRQSLGQGPEFLIYFQGTGAADDSGLPNDRFFAVRPEGSVSTLKIQRTERGDSAVYLCASTLRSEAFFGQGTRLTVV.

This clone appeared a few times. The J gene is TRBJ1-4, the V gene TRBV23-1; D may be TRBD1 (5 bases). TRBV23-1 is placed among ORFs of uncertain function. The V gene lost 10 bases and the J gene lost 8 bases, with 14 bases spanning the gap. The CDR3 totals 12 residues. DNA of the CDR3: TGCGCCATCATACAGGATGGGGAAAAACTGTTTTTT. Residues: CAIIQDGEKLFF.

This clone was seen a few times. The chain employs TRBV7-2 and TRBJ1-5, with TRBD1 as a possible D gene (6 bases). Per the germline V gene, CDR1 is SGHTA and CDR2 is FQGNSA. V was clipped by 5 bases and J by 3 bases, with 8 bases between them. This CDR3 has 13 residues. The CDR3 sequence is CASSQGSNQPQHF. CDR3 in DNA: TGTGCCAGCAGCCAGGGGTCCAATCAGCCCCAGCATTTT.

This clone was detected a few times. Other DNA sequences of this sample code for an identical CDR3. This rearrangement joins TRBV28 to TRBJ2-2; D is uncertain. Germline V gene sequence: CDR1 MDHEN, CDR2 SYDVKM. CDR3 length equals 12 residues. Deletions cut 3 bases from V and 5 bases from J, with 4 bases between. CDR3 residues: CASSLLTGELFF. The DNA of the CDR3 is TGTGCCAGCAGTTTGCTTACCGGGGAGCTGTTTTTT.

This chain joins TRBV9 and TRBJ2-6; D is unresolved. The V and J ends lost 2 bases and 1 base respectively, with 10 bases between them. The CDR3 covers 16 residues. Germline assignment: CDR1 SGDLS and CDR2 YYNGEE. The CDR3, as DNA: TGTGCCAGCAGCGTCTCCAGGAGATCTGGGGCCAACGTCCTGACTTTC. As protein: CASSVSRRSGANVLTF.

This clone was seen more than once but under ten times. The chain has TRBV18 and TRBJ2-1, with D perhaps TRBD2 (5 bases). Germline CDR1 and CDR2: KGHSH and LQKENI. V dropped 6 bases and J dropped 4 bases, with 13 bases sitting between them. The CDR3 is made up of 14 amino acids. The CDR3 here is CASSGERVYNEQFF. CDR3 sequence (DNA): TGTGCCAGCTCCGGGGAAAGGGTTTACAATGAGCAGTTCTTC.

As for this clone: Being one base from a much bigger clone, this may be a read error. This sample also contains other DNA sequences that code for the same CDR3. The rearrangement joins TRBV7-9 to TRBJ2-3; TRBD2 aligns across 12 bases. The germline CDR1 and CDR2 sequences are SEHNR and FQNEAQ (reference sequence). Unmatched junction bases numbered 2, after V lost 4 bases and J lost 0 bases. This CDR3 has 16 residues. CDR3 DNA: TGTGCCAGCAGCTCCGGACTAGCGGGGAGCACAGATACGCAGTATTTT. Its translation is CASSSGLAGSTDTQYF.

The chain carries TRBV7-9 and TRBJ2-1; D is ambiguous. Looked up from germline, CDR1 is SEHNR and CDR2 is FQNEAQ (reference sequence). The CDR3 covers 15 residues. Deletions cut 4 bases from V and 0 bases from J, with 10 bases between. CDR3 nucleotide sequence: TGTGCCAGCAGCTGGTTCGGTAGCTCCTACAATGAGCAGTTCTTC. Its protein is CASSWFGSSYNEQFF. The variable domain in full, completed from reference TRBV7-9 and TRBJ2-1, reads DTGVSQNPRHKITKRGQNVTFRCDPISEHNRLYWYRQTLGQGPEFLTYFQNEAQLEKSRLLSDRFSAERPKGSFSTLEIQRTEQGDSAMYLCASSWFGSSYNEQFFGPGTRLTVL.

This clone has just a few counts. This chain connects TRBV7-2 to TRBJ2-5, with D perhaps matching TRBD1 or TRBD2 (6 bases each). Germline CDR1 SGHTA, CDR2 FQGNSA. This CDR3 is built from 16 residues. The V end was cut by 5 bases, the J end by 4 bases, with 20 bases between. CDR3 loop: CASSPMALSGAETQYF. DNA for the CDR3: TGTGCCAGCAGCCCTATGGCTCTGTCGGGGGCAGAGACCCAGTACTTC. Based on the CDR3 plus reference TRBV7-2 and TRBJ2-5, the full variable domain is GAGVSQSPSNKVTEKGKDVELRCDPISGHTALYWYRQSLGQGLEFLIYFQGNSAPDKSGLPSDRFSAERTGGSVSTLTIQRTQQEDSAVYLCASSPMALSGAETQYFGPGTRLLVL.

A few counts support this clone. The J gene is TRBJ2-5, the V gene TRBV28; a weak D match, TRBD1 (5 bases). The germline V gene encodes CDR1 MDHEN and CDR2 SYDVKM. This CDR3 region has 15 residues. Trimming stripped 3 bases from V and 1 base from J, with 12 bases between. CDR3 residues: CASSFRGTAQETQYF. CDR3 in DNA: TGTGCCAGCAGTTTTAGGGGTACGGCCCAAGAGACCCAGTACTTC.

This chain links TRBV7-9 with TRBJ1-2; D uncertain. The CDR3 consists of 13 residues. V was pared by 2 bases and J by 0 bases, with 4 bases between. CDR1 is SEHNR and CDR2 is FQNEAQ in the germline V gene (reference sequence). CDR3 DNA: TGTGCCAGCAGCTTACCAGCTAACTATGGCTACACCTTC. Translated, it gives CASSLPANYGYTF.

This clone was seen more than once but under ten times. The CDR3 reads CASSRDSVYEQYF. DNA of the CDR3: TGTGCCAGCAGCCGGGACAGCGTCTACGAGCAGTACTTC. The J gene is TRBJ2-7, the V gene TRBV16; 7 bases map to TRBD1. The CDR3 extends over 13 amino acids. V lost 4 bases and J lost 3; bases outside the gene matches: 3. The germline gives CDR1 KGHSY, CDR2 FQNENV.

This sequence joins TRBV5-4 and TRBJ1-2; TRBD1 agrees at 8 bases. V lost 3 bases, J lost 0 bases, and 4 bases stayed unmatched. This CDR3 has 15 residues. The V gene's germline CDR1 is SGHNT and CDR2 YYREEE (reference sequence). The CDR3 DNA is TGTGCCAGCAGCTCCCGGACAGGGCCTAACTATGGCTACACCTTC. It codes for CASSSRTGPNYGYTF.

The chain is built from TRBV7-9 and TRBJ2-1, with D possibly TRBD1 on 5 matching bases. Germline assignment: CDR1 SEHNR and CDR2 FQNEAQ (reference sequence). CDR3 length: 14 amino acids. V lost 4 bases and J 7 bases, leaving 14 bases between the germline ends. CDR3: CASSSLRQINEQFF. The DNA of the CDR3 is TGTGCCAGCAGCTCGTTAAGACAGATAAATGAGCAGTTCTTC. Combining the CDR3 with reference TRBV7-9 and TRBJ2-1 gives the whole variable domain DTGVSQNPRHKITKRGQNVTFRCDPISEHNRLYWYRQTLGQGPEFLTYFQNEAQLEKSRLLSDRFSAERPKGSFSTLEIQRTEQGDSAMYLCASSSLRQINEQFFGPGTRLTVL.

This clone was seen a handful of times. This chain uses TRBV7-3 with TRBJ2-3; D possibly corresponds to TRBD1 (6 bases). This CDR3 has 16 residues. V lost 4 bases to trimming and J lost 5 bases, with 19 bases between them. From germline, CDR1 is SGHTA and CDR2 FQGTGA. CDR3 residues: CASSSYYLGQRDTQYF. CDR3 nucleotide sequence: TGTGCCAGCAGCTCATACTACCTCGGACAGCGAGATACGCAGTATTTT.

The chain recombines TRBV5-4 with TRBJ2-7; 12 bases are shared with TRBD2. Germline V gene sequence: CDR1 SGHNT, CDR2 YYREEE (reference sequence). V gave up 2 bases and J gave up 0 bases; unmatched junction bases: 3. The CDR3 loop spans 16 amino acids. CDR3 in DNA: TGTGCCAGCAGCTTTCGACTAGCGGGGGTCTCCTACGAGCAGTACGTC. This gives the protein CASSFRLAGVSYEQYV.

The chain combines TRBV30 with TRBJ2-2; the match to TRBD1 covers 7 bases. There are 16 residues in the CDR3. CDR1 is GTSNPN and CDR2 is SVGIG in the germline V gene (reference sequence). J gave up 1 base and V 4 bases, and 9 bases lay outside the gene matches. The CDR3 protein is CAWTPPGTVNTGELFF. For the CDR3, the DNA is TGTGCCTGGACCCCCCCCGGGACAGTGAACACCGGGGAGCTGTTTTTT.

This clone has just a few counts. The gene calls are TRBV11-1 and TRBJ2-2; D is ambiguous. Trimming took 3 bases from V and 2 from J, leaving 1 base between them. The CDR3 extends over 12 amino acids. From germline, CDR1 is SGHAT and CDR2 FQDESV (reference sequence). The CDR3 DNA follows: TGTGCCAGCAGCTTTAACACCGGGGAGCTGTTTTTT. Its protein product is CASSFNTGELFF.

In this sample, this clone turned up a few times. V gene TRBV4-3 combines with J gene TRBJ2-1, with 9 positions matching TRBD1. V shed 4 bases, J shed 1 base, and the junction held 5 bases outside the gene matches. The CDR3 contains 16 residues. The germline V gene encodes CDR1 LGHNA and CDR2 YSLEER. For the CDR3, the DNA is TGCGCCAGCAGCCGATTAGGACAGGGGTCCTACAATGAGCAGTTCTTC. Encoded protein: CASSRLGQGSYNEQFF.

The chain couples TRBV4-1 to TRBJ2-3; no firm D call. Germline V gene sequence: CDR1 MGHRA, CDR2 YSYEKL. This CDR3 spans 13 amino acids. V was trimmed by 3 bases and J by 5 bases, leaving 9 bases between them. The CDR3 DNA sequence: TGCGCCAGCAGCCAGACCGAACAAGATACGCAGTATTTT. Translation: CASSQTEQDTQYF.

CDR3 sequence (DNA): TGTGCCAGCAGTGCCCGCGGGGGTGGCTACACCTTC. Encoded protein: CASSARGGGYTF. The chain employs TRBV9 and TRBJ1-2; D is perhaps TRBD1 (5 bases). Germline V lookup: CDR1 SGDLS, CDR2 YYNGEE. The CDR3 spans 12 residues. V dropped 5 bases and J dropped 7 bases, with 12 bases sitting between them.

V is TRBV4-3 and J is TRBJ2-1; tentatively, D is TRBD1 or TRBD2 (5 bases each). CDR1 LGHNA and CDR2 YSLEER come from the germline V gene. V dropped 1 base and J dropped 10 bases, with 8 bases sitting between them. The CDR3 has 12 residues. The DNA for the CDR3 is TGCGCCAGCAGCCAAGGGGGACCGGAGCAGTTCTTC. Its translation is CASSQGGPEQFF.

In DNA form, the CDR3 reads TGTGCCTGGAACCCCCCCAGGGTGCCAAATCAGCCCCAGCATTTT. This codes for CAWNPPRVPNQPQHF. The V call is TRBV30, the J call TRBJ1-5; D might be TRBD1 (5 bases). Trimming cost V 4 bases and J 4 bases, with 17 bases left between them. Germline V CDR1 and CDR2: GTSNPN, SVGIG (reference sequence). This CDR3 has 15 residues.